A selection of T cell receptor beta chains follows, all from one sample in a study of PD-1 blockade in classical Hodgkin lymphoma. The data were produced by immunoSEQ multiplex PCR, yet TCRdb's version contains in-frame clones alone and is incomplete. The sample includes around 91,000 clones, roughly nine tenths of them seen just once. The sequencing used peripheral blood mononuclear cells (PBMCs), collected at baseline. Every receptor here comes from a human donor with classical Hodgkin lymphoma. The CDR3 runs from the conserved cysteine through the conserved F or W. The D gene is left open where the match is weak. The size of a clone is reported for some rows only, either as once, few or many, or as a class for expanded clones.

D gene: .
J gene: TRBJ1-1
clone size: .
V gene: TRBV5-1
CDR3 protein: CASSSQGHANTEAFF
CDR3 DNA: TGCGCCAGCAGCTCGCAGGGGCATGCGAACACTGAAGCTTTCTTT

D gene: TRBD1
J gene: TRBJ2-5
clone size: .
V gene: TRBV7-9
CDR3 protein: CASSQGQGRETQYF
CDR3 DNA: TGTGCCAGCAGCCAGGGACAGGGCAGAGAGACCCAGTACTTC

D gene: TRBD2
J gene: TRBJ2-1
clone size: .
V gene: TRBV7-9
CDR3 protein: CASSLRDSGRLYEQFF
CDR3 DNA: TGTGCCAGCAGCTTAAGGGATAGCGGGAGACTCTATGAGCAGTTCTTC

D gene: TRBD1
J gene: TRBJ2-7
clone size: .
V gene: TRBV19
CDR3 protein: CASSIGQGRYEQYF
CDR3 DNA: TGTGCCAGTAGTATAGGACAGGGGCGCTACGAGCAGTACTTC

D gene: .
J gene: TRBJ2-2
clone size: .
V gene: TRBV6-5
CDR3 protein: CASRFRITGELFF
CDR3 DNA: TGTGCCAGCAGATTCAGGATCACCGGGGAGCTGTTTTTT

D gene: .
J gene: TRBJ1-1
clone size: .
V gene: TRBV19
CDR3 protein: CASSRDTVNTEAFF
CDR3 DNA: TGTGCCAGTAGTCGGGACACCGTGAACACTGAAGCTTTCTTT

D gene: TRBD2
J gene: TRBJ2-2
clone size: .
V gene: TRBV5-1
CDR3 protein: CASSLAAGAGYPNTGELFF
CDR3 DNA: TGCGCCAGCAGCTTGGCTGCGGGAGCCGGCTATCCGAACACCGGGGAGCTGTTTTTT

D gene: TRBD2
J gene: TRBJ2-7
clone size: once
V gene: TRBV27
CDR3 protein: CASSFSGGRFVYEQYF
CDR3 DNA: TGTGCCAGCAGTTTCTCTGGCGGGAGGTTTGTATACGAGCAGTACTTC

D gene: .
J gene: TRBJ1-1
clone size: .
V gene: TRBV15
CDR3 protein: CATSRDSIAGKNEAFF
CDR3 DNA: TGTGCCACCAGCAGAGATTCGATCGCAGGTAAAAACGAAGCTTTCTTT

D gene: .
J gene: TRBJ2-2
clone size: .
V gene: TRBV5-1
CDR3 protein: CASLTGPSTGELFF
CDR3 DNA: TGCGCCAGCCTCACAGGGCCCTCGACCGGGGAGCTGTTTTTT

D gene: TRBD1
J gene: TRBJ2-5
clone size: .
V gene: TRBV7-2
CDR3 protein: CASSQDRTGQGETQYF
CDR3 DNA: TGTGCCAGCAGCCAGGATCGGACAGGGCAGGGGGAGACCCAGTACTTC

D gene: TRBD1
J gene: TRBJ1-1
clone size: few
V gene: TRBV29-1
CDR3 protein: CSVEGEGGSEAFF
CDR3 DNA: TGCAGCGTTGAAGGGGAAGGGGGCAGTGAAGCTTTCTTT

D gene: .
J gene: TRBJ1-1
clone size: once
V gene: TRBV28
CDR3 protein: CASSSGQLNTEAFF
CDR3 DNA: TGTGCCAGCAGTTCCGGACAGCTGAACACTGAAGCTTTCTTT

D gene: .
J gene: TRBJ2-5
clone size: .
V gene: TRBV13
CDR3 protein: CASRNGQQETQYF
CDR3 DNA: TGTGCCAGCAGAAACGGACAGCAAGAGACCCAGTACTTC

D gene: .
J gene: TRBJ2-5
clone size: .
V gene: TRBV2
CDR3 protein: CASSEWEGDRQTQYF
CDR3 DNA: TGTGCCAGCAGTGAATGGGAAGGGGACCGACAGACCCAGTACTTC

D gene: TRBD1
J gene: TRBJ1-2
clone size: .
V gene: TRBV15
CDR3 protein: CATSRGQYGYTF
CDR3 DNA: TGTGCCACCAGCAGGGGACAGTATGGCTACACCTTC

D gene: .
J gene: TRBJ1-2
clone size: .
V gene: TRBV6-1
CDR3 protein: CASMRTGLFYGYTF
CDR3 DNA: TGTGCCAGCATGAGAACAGGGCTCTTCTATGGCTACACCTTC

D gene: .
J gene: TRBJ1-1
clone size: .
V gene: TRBV6-6
CDR3 protein: CASRHKSGPTEAFF
CDR3 DNA: TGTGCCAGCAGACACAAGAGTGGACCCACTGAAGCTTTCTTT

D gene: TRBD1
J gene: TRBJ1-1
clone size: .
V gene: TRBV29-1
CDR3 protein: CSVDPRDSTEAFF
CDR3 DNA: TGCAGCGTTGACCCCAGGGACAGCACTGAAGCTTTCTTT

D gene: TRBD1
J gene: TRBJ2-5
clone size: .
V gene: TRBV5-1
CDR3 protein: CASSLHRGSETQYF
CDR3 DNA: TGCGCCAGCAGCTTGCACAGGGGGTCGGAGACCCAGTACTTC

D gene: .
J gene: TRBJ1-4
clone size: .
V gene: TRBV7-6
CDR3 protein: CASSLGRINEKLFF
CDR3 DNA: TGTGCCAGCAGCTTAGGGAGAATTAATGAAAAACTGTTTTTT

D gene: TRBD1
J gene: TRBJ1-1
clone size: .
V gene: TRBV7-9
CDR3 protein: CASSLGQGRTEAFF
CDR3 DNA: TGTGCCAGCAGCTTAGGACAGGGTCGGACTGAAGCTTTCTTT

D gene: .
J gene: TRBJ1-2
clone size: .
V gene: TRBV18
CDR3 protein: CASSPQDAANHGYTF
CDR3 DNA: TGTGCCAGCTCACCGCAGGACGCCGCCAACCATGGCTACACCTTC

D gene: .
J gene: TRBJ2-6
clone size: .
V gene: TRBV5-1
CDR3 protein: CASSSGGDSGANVLTF
CDR3 DNA: TGCGCCAGCAGCTCCGGTGGGGATTCTGGGGCCAACGTCCTGACTTTC

D gene: .
J gene: TRBJ1-1
clone size: .
V gene: TRBV7-2
CDR3 protein: CASSFSGGANTEAFF
CDR3 DNA: TGTGCCAGCAGCTTTTCGGGGGGCGCGAACACTGAAGCTTTCTTT

D gene: .
J gene: TRBJ2-1
clone size: .
V gene: TRBV30
CDR3 protein: CAWIQASTVTSMEEQFF
CDR3 DNA: TGTGCCTGGATCCAGGCCTCGACAGTCACTAGCATGGAGGAGCAGTTCTTC